The source of this T cell receptor (beta chain) is a study of cytomegalovirus exposure and HLA in healthy donors. In the study overall: An earlier analysis identified 120 million or so unique TCR beta sequences in about 180 million T cells.

CDR1 is LGHNA and CDR2 is YNFKEQ in the germline V gene. The CDR3 runs 17 residues. Everyone who donated was a healthy bone marrow donor. The study's findings and limits: Later, an analysis showed that TCR beta chains associated with HLA were more clonally expanded than others that were equally common. Diagnosis of cytomegalovirus status made by the classifier reportedly showed high specificity and sensitivity.

About this clone: The target antigen is unknown. An end of the junction differs from the germline gene, which may be a read error. The sample carries other DNA sequences with the same CDR3.

PCR involved 60 Vbeta and 13 Jbeta primers. Some clones are missing from TCRdb's copy, which holds only in-frame ones; the method was immunoSEQ multiplex PCR. The sample records 110,000 or so clones, around 77% being singletons. This sequence was found in a woman in her 30s in good health and CMV-seropositive. The sample was PBMCs. The chain has TRBV4-2 and TRBJ2-7; 8 bases line up with TRBD1. DNA for the CDR3: TGTGCCAGCAGCCCGGGGGTAGGGTCAGGGGGCTCCGACGAGCAGTACTTC. It yields the protein CASSPGVGSGGSDEQYF.